Each of the 29 T cell receptor beta chains below was sequenced from the same sample in a study of technical replicates of blood from several donors. Produced via immunoSEQ multiplex PCR; TCRdb's table is partial and in-frame only. In the table there are under 80,000 clones, 95% to 97% of which are singletons. The sequencing input was T cells isolated from PBMCs. The receptors derive from a human donor in good health.

V usage is TRBV9 and J usage is TRBJ1-1; tentatively, D is TRBD1 (5 bases). Looked up from germline, CDR1 is SGDLS and CDR2 is YYNGEE. V dropped 2 bases and J dropped 0 bases, with 11 bases sitting between them. The CDR3 contains 15 residues. The CDR3 spells CASSVFDSLNTEAFF. The CDR3 bases are TGTGCCAGCAGCGTCTTTGACAGCCTGAACACTGAAGCTTTCTTT.

The V and J genes are TRBV12-5 and TRBJ2-3; unclear D gene. V shed 2 bases and J shed 11 bases, with 11 bases lying between them. This CDR3 is 12 amino acids long. From germline, CDR1 is LGHNT and CDR2 FRNRAP. The CDR3 protein is CASGLSRLMQYF. The CDR3 DNA follows: TGTGCTAGTGGTTTGTCCCGACTCATGCAGTATTTT.

The chain carries TRBV5-1 and TRBJ2-6; tentative D call: TRBD1 (6 bases). This CDR3 contains 15 residues. The germline CDR1 and CDR2 sequences are SGHRS and YFSETQ. V lost 3 bases and J 1 base, leaving 8 bases between the germline ends. This CDR3 is CASSSRGSGANVLTF. In DNA, the CDR3 is TGCGCCAGCAGCTCCAGGGGTTCTGGGGCCAACGTCCTGACTTTC.

In its sample, this clone was seen once. V is TRBV6-5 and J is TRBJ2-7; 12 nucleotides line up with TRBD2. Germline loops: CDR1 MNHEY, CDR2 SVGAGI. J gave up 3 bases and V 0 bases, and 3 bases lay outside the gene matches. The CDR3 is 16 amino acids. Written as DNA, the CDR3 is TGTGCCAGCAGTTACTCGAGGGGACTAGCGGGCTACGAGCAGTACTTC. Its protein product is CASSYSRGLAGYEQYF.

This CDR3 is CASSREGGIYTF. CDR3 DNA sequence: TGTGCCAGCAGTAGGGAGGGGGGGATCTACACCTTC. This rearrangement joins TRBV6-6 to TRBJ1-2, with D maybe TRBD1 (6 bases). Germline CDR1 MNHNY, CDR2 SVGAGI (reference sequence). The ends were cut back, 5 bases at V and 10 bases at J, with 14 bases in the middle. This CDR3 comprises 12 residues.

The rearrangement joins TRBV11-2 to TRBJ2-1, with D perhaps TRBD2 (5 bases). This CDR3 contains 16 residues. Germline loops: CDR1 SGHAT, CDR2 FQNNGV. Trimming removed 1 base from V and 8 bases from J, with 18 bases in between. The CDR3 DNA reads as TGTGCCAGCAGCTTAGCCCCAGCGGATAGGTTCTATGAGCAGTTCTTC. Its translation is CASSLAPADRFYEQFF.

This clone was picked up one time. CDR3 nucleotides: TGTGCCACCACCCCTAGCGGGGGACCAGAAACAGATACGCAGTATTTT. Protein product: CATTPSGGPETDTQYF. The chain links TRBV7-6 to TRBJ2-3, with TRBD2 identical over 10 bases. V trimming: 10 bases; J trimming: 3 bases; junction bases outside the gene matches: 13. Looked up from germline, CDR1 is SGHVS and CDR2 is FNYEAQ. The CDR3 has 16 amino acids.

The chain links TRBV7-3 to TRBJ1-1; D gene ambiguous. The CDR3 is 15 amino acids. Between the trimmed V and J ends, which lost 0 bases and 6 bases, there was a span of 14 bases. Germline V CDR1 and CDR2: SGHTA, FQGTGA. The CDR3 protein is CASSLTAEVGAEAFF. Here the CDR3 DNA reads TGTGCCAGCAGCTTAACGGCGGAGGTAGGAGCTGAAGCTTTCTTT.

The chain links TRBV5-1 to TRBJ2-2, with 8 bases identical to TRBD2. Germline-derived CDR1 and CDR2 are SGHRS and YFSETQ. Trimming cost V 5 bases and J 6 bases; bases outside gene matches: 9. The CDR3 has 15 residues. The CDR3 sequence: CASSLSGSGAGELFF. CDR3 nucleotides: TGCGCCAGCAGTCTGAGCGGGAGTGGAGCCGGGGAGCTGTTTTTT. Drawing the rest from reference TRBV5-1 and TRBJ2-2, the complete variable domain is KAGVTQTPRYLIKTRGQQVTLSCSPISGHRSVSWYQQTPGQGLQFLFEYFSETQRNKGNFPGRFSGRQFSNSRSEMNVSTLELGDSALYLCASSLSGSGAGELFFGEGSRLTVL.

CDR3 DNA: TGTGCCAGCTCAAGCGGGGCAGGGGCTGAAGCTTTCTTT. Its translation: CASSSGAGAEAFF. V usage is TRBV18 and J usage is TRBJ1-1; tentative D call: TRBD1 (6 bases). Germline loops: CDR1 KGHSH, CDR2 LQKENI. V lost 5 bases and J 6 bases, leaving 13 bases between the germline ends. The CDR3 is 13 residues long.

The J gene is TRBJ1-1, the V gene TRBV7-9; D not resolved. Trimming left V 5 bases short and J 5 bases short, with 12 bases between. CDR3 length: 13 amino acids. Germline V gene lookup returns CDR1 SEHNR and CDR2 FQNEAQ (reference sequence). CDR3 DNA: TGTGCCAGCAGCCAACACGGGAGGACTGAAGCTTTCTTT. Its protein is CASSQHGRTEAFF.

The chain employs TRBV5-1 and TRBJ2-2, with unresolved D. Deletions cut 2 bases from V and 6 bases from J, with 14 bases between. In germline, CDR1 is SGHRS, CDR2 YFSETQ. CDR3 length equals 15 residues. This chain's CDR3 is CASSFLSGLAGELFF. DNA of the CDR3: TGCGCCAGCAGCTTTTTGTCGGGTTTGGCCGGGGAGCTGTTTTTT.

The chain joins TRBV30 to TRBJ1-1; a weak D match, TRBD1 (6 bases). The CDR3 runs to 13 residues. V dropped 0 bases and J dropped 8 bases, with 13 bases sitting between them. The germline V gene encodes CDR1 GTSNPN and CDR2 SVGIG (reference sequence). The CDR3 DNA reads TGTGCCTGGAGTGTACACAGGGTGGGAGAAGCTTTCTTT. Amino acid sequence: CAWSVHRVGEAFF.

This clone was observed a single time. The rearrangement links TRBV11-2 to TRBJ2-7; no clear D gene. V lost 6 bases and J lost 3, with 18 bases in between. This CDR3 contains 15 residues. The germline CDR1 and CDR2 sequences are SGHAT and FQNNGV. Written as DNA, the CDR3 is TGTGCCAGCAGGTCCTCCTGGCGGCCCCGCTACGAGCAGTACTTC. Its translation: CASRSSWRPRYEQYF.

The chain couples TRBV7-8 to TRBJ2-7, with 7 bases lining up with TRBD1. There are 12 residues in the CDR3. Germline V lookup: CDR1 SGHVS, CDR2 FQNEAQ. V shed 11 bases, J shed 0 bases, and the junction held 4 bases outside the gene matches. The CDR3 DNA sequence: TGTGCCTCCGGGGACAGCTCCTACGAGCAGTACTTC. Translation gives CASGDSSYEQYF. Supplemented by reference TRBV7-8 and TRBJ2-7, the full variable domain reads GAGVSQSPRYKVAKRGQDVALRCDPISGHVSLFWYQQALGQGPEFLTYFQNEAQLDKSGLPSDRFFAERPEGSVSTLKIQRTQQEDSAVYLCASGDSSYEQYFGPGTRLTVT.

A note on this clone: At one end the junction does not follow the germline gene, possibly because of a read error. The gene calls are TRBV10-2 and TRBJ2-7, with 8 bases aligning to TRBD2. The CDR3 length is 8 residues. Germline V lookup: CDR1 WSHSY, CDR2 SAAADI. In DNA form, the CDR3 reads TGCGCCAGCAGCCCGGGAGGGTTC. Residues: CASSPGGF.

V usage is TRBV4-1 and J usage is TRBJ1-2; 10 bases are a match to TRBD1. CDR3 length: 15 amino acids. CDR1 and CDR2 (germline): MGHRA, YSYEKL. Trimming took 4 bases from V and 7 from J; bases not matched to a gene: 9. The CDR3 protein is CASSLFPGTGAGYTF. The CDR3 DNA sequence: TGCGCCAGCAGCCTCTTTCCCGGGACAGGGGCTGGCTACACCTTC.

This chain joins TRBV18 and TRBJ1-1, with D uncertain. V lost 3 bases to trimming and J lost 4 bases, with 18 bases between them. The CDR3 loop spans 16 amino acids. Per the germline V gene, CDR1 is KGHSH and CDR2 is LQKENI. Written as DNA, the CDR3 is TGTGCCAGCTCACCTTCGGAGGGTCTCGGAGGCACTGAAGCTTTCTTT. Translated, it gives CASSPSEGLGGTEAFF.

V is TRBV13 and J is TRBJ1-2; possibly TRBD1 for D (5 bases). CDR3 length equals 14 residues. Trimming took off 2 bases at V and 8 bases at J, with 15 bases between the two ends. Germline CDR1 PRHDT, CDR2 FYEKMQ (reference sequence). The CDR3 DNA is TGTGCCAGCAGCTTACAGGGTCTCGGTTGGGGCTACACCTTC. Its protein is CASSLQGLGWGYTF.

This clone came up once. The chain recombines TRBV28 with TRBJ2-7, with 14 positions matching TRBD2. Germline-derived CDR1 and CDR2 are MDHEN and SYDVKM. Losses at the gene ends were 2 bases for V and 3 bases for J; bases not matched to a gene: 0. The CDR3 contains 15 residues. The CDR3 here is CASSLGTSGSYEQYF. CDR3 DNA: TGTGCCAGCAGTTTAGGGACTAGCGGGAGCTACGAGCAGTACTTC.

The V call is TRBV6-1, the J call TRBJ1-5; possible D gene TRBD1, 6 bases. This CDR3 contains 14 residues. The V gene lost 3 bases and the J gene lost 3 bases, with 9 bases spanning the gap. CDR1 and CDR2 from the germline V gene are MNHNS and SASEGT. The DNA of the CDR3 is TGTGCCAGCAGTGATGGACAGAACAATCAGCCCCAGCATTTT. This sequence encodes CASSDGQNNQPQHF.

The DNA of the CDR3 is TGTGCCAGCAGTGAGAGACAGATTAATTCACCCCTCCACTTT. Amino acid sequence: CASSERQINSPLHF. The V call is TRBV2, the J call TRBJ1-6; possibly TRBD1 for D (5 bases). V was cut by 3 bases and J by 6 bases, with 9 bases left in between. This CDR3 is built from 14 residues. Germline V gives CDR1 SNHLY, CDR2 FYNNEI.

The CDR3 DNA follows: TGTGCCAGCAGCTTAGACGGACAGGCGAGCTCCTACAATGAGCAGTTCTTC. Encoded protein: CASSLDGQASSYNEQFF. J is TRBJ2-1 and V is TRBV11-3, with 7 bases identical to TRBD1. This CDR3 has 17 amino acids. Per germline, CDR1 SGHNT and CDR2 YENEEA. The trim removed 0 bases at V and 0 bases at J, leaving 5 bases unmatched.

The chain has TRBV5-1 and TRBJ1-1; D possibly corresponds to TRBD1 (6 bases). V dropped 3 bases and J dropped 1 base, with 13 bases sitting between them. The germline V gene encodes CDR1 SGHRS and CDR2 YFSETQ. The CDR3 is 15 residues long. CDR3 sequence reads: CASSSQTTGNTEAFF. The CDR3 DNA is TGCGCCAGCAGCTCGCAAACGACAGGGAACACTGAAGCTTTCTTT. The whole variable domain, remainder taken from reference TRBV5-1 and TRBJ1-1, is KAGVTQTPRYLIKTRGQQVTLSCSPISGHRSVSWYQQTPGQGLQFLFEYFSETQRNKGNFPGRFSGRQFSNSRSEMNVSTLELGDSALYLCASSSQTTGNTEAFFGQGTRLTVV.

The CDR3 DNA reads as TGTGCCAGTAGACAGGGTAACTCCTACAATGAGCAGTTCTTC. The encoded protein is CASRQGNSYNEQFF. The chain combines TRBV19 with TRBJ2-1; perhaps TRBD1 as D (6 bases). Germline values: CDR1 LNHDA, CDR2 SQIVND (reference sequence). CDR3 length: 14 residues. Trimming took off 6 bases at V and 0 bases at J, with 9 bases between the two ends.

The chain joins TRBV19 to TRBJ1-4; D gene unclear. This CDR3 is built from 13 residues. The V end lost 1 base, the J end lost 9 bases, and 9 bases lay between the germline ends. Per the germline V gene, CDR1 is LNHDA and CDR2 is SQIVND (reference sequence). CDR3 region: CASSIVPVQKLFF. CDR3 in DNA: TGTGCCAGTAGTATAGTCCCGGTACAAAAACTGTTTTTT.

The genes are TRBV7-2 and TRBJ2-1, with 7 bases matching TRBD2. The germline gives CDR1 SGHTA, CDR2 FQGNSA. The CDR3 has 14 amino acids. The ends lost 2 bases at V and 5 bases at J; junction bases unmatched: 3. The CDR3, as DNA: TGTGCCAGCAGCTTATGGGGGGGGGACAATGAGCAGTTCTTC. Translated, it gives CASSLWGGDNEQFF. Using reference TRBV7-2 and TRBJ2-1 for the parts outside the CDR3, the full variable domain is GAGVSQSPSNKVTEKGKDVELRCDPISGHTALYWYRQSLGQGLEFLIYFQGNSAPDKSGLPSDRFSAERTGGSVSTLTIQRTQQEDSAVYLCASSLWGGDNEQFFGPGTRLTVL.

The chain links TRBV29-1 to TRBJ2-1; no firm D call. Germline-derived CDR1 and CDR2 are SQVTM and ANQGSEA. Trimming left V 5 bases short and J 6 bases short, with 17 bases between. CDR3 length: 14 residues. The CDR3 loop is CSVSNSPLSNEQFF. The CDR3 nucleotides read TGCAGCGTTTCCAATTCGCCCCTTAGCAATGAGCAGTTCTTC.

This sequence joins TRBV9 and TRBJ1-4; D is uncertain. The CDR3 contains 18 residues. Germline V lookup: CDR1 SGDLS, CDR2 YYNGEE. V was clipped by 0 bases and J by 8 bases, with 23 bases between them. CDR3 in DNA: TGTGCCAGCAGCGTAGACGGGCTGTCGGGGTCCCCTTGGGAAAAACTGTTTTTT. Residues: CASSVDGLSGSPWEKLFF.